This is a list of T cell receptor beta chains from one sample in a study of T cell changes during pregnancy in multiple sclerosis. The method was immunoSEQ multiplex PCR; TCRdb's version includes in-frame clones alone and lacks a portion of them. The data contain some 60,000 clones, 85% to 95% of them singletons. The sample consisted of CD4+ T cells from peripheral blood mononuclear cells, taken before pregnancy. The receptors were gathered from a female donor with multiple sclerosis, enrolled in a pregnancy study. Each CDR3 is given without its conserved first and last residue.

CDR3: ATGSGQLNQETQY
V: TRBV19
J: TRBJ2-5

CDR3: ASSQGMTSGTTYEQY
V: TRBV4-2
J: TRBJ2-7

CDR3: ASSLTDSIEGYT
V: TRBV5-1
J: TRBJ1-2

CDR3: ASLNGGLNTGELF
V: TRBV19
J: TRBJ2-2

CDR3: ASSLAGGAKDTIY
V: TRBV7-9
J: TRBJ1-3

CDR3: ASRVGGIETQY
V: TRBV5-1
J: TRBJ2-5

CDR3: ASSPLGLSMNTEAF
V: TRBV18
J: TRBJ1-1

CDR3: ASKSTSGVYEQY
V: TRBV6-5
J: TRBJ2-7

CDR3: ASSLAGTGGNEQF
V: TRBV5-4
J: TRBJ2-1

CDR3: SADSTGNNYGYT
V: TRBV29-1
J: TRBJ1-2

CDR3: ASSFGDGGYNEQF
V: TRBV5-1
J: TRBJ2-1

CDR3: ASSPRDRDEQY
V: TRBV7-9
J: TRBJ2-7

CDR3: AISESSRTYT
V: TRBV10-3
J: TRBJ1-2

CDR3: ASSFTGNQPQH
V: TRBV7-9
J: TRBJ1-5

CDR3: ASSPGERENTGELF
V: TRBV7-8
J: TRBJ2-2

CDR3: ASGGQTYEQY
V: TRBV6-1
J: TRBJ2-7

CDR3: ASSSGTSGSYEQY
V: TRBV28
J: TRBJ2-7

CDR3: ASSEKLASSSYEQY
V: TRBV25-1
J: TRBJ2-7

CDR3: ASNLQDRDYGYT
V: TRBV6-6
J: TRBJ1-2

CDR3: ASSENAGLGYEQY
V: TRBV6-1
J: .

CDR3: ASRNDRGLDLAGGPGELF
V: TRBV28
J: TRBJ2-2

CDR3: ASSPKDRGPQPQH
V: TRBV16
J: TRBJ1-5

CDR3: ASSMTENYEQY
V: TRBV27
J: TRBJ2-7

CDR3: ASSLSRVQETQY
V: TRBV28
J: TRBJ2-5

CDR3: ASSYRWTSGTNEQF
V: TRBV27
J: TRBJ2-1

CDR3: ASSLGSGRPYEQF
V: TRBV27
J: TRBJ2-1

CDR3: ASSYDGVPTYEQY
V: TRBV6-6
J: TRBJ2-7

CDR3: ASSKSGNLYEQY
V: TRBV7-8
J: TRBJ2-7

CDR3: ASSQVASGTLYEQY
V: TRBV4-1
J: .

CDR3: ASSPQIQGESGYT
V: TRBV19
J: TRBJ1-2

CDR3: ASIRTGGTDTQY
V: TRBV5-1
J: TRBJ2-3

CDR3: ASSLVTGSTDTQY
V: TRBV5-1
J: TRBJ2-3

CDR3: ASRNTTGLAGVHEQY
V: TRBV27
J: TRBJ2-7

CDR3: ASSLLGTGLLHT
V: TRBV5-6
J: TRBJ1-2

CDR3: ASSQEAGAVGGDIQY
V: TRBV4-3
J: TRBJ2-4

CDR3: ASSLRGTGELF
V: TRBV14
J: TRBJ2-2

CDR3: SISSGRASEQY
V: TRBV29-1
J: TRBJ2-7

CDR3: ASSEAGTSVTGELF
V: TRBV9
J: TRBJ2-2

CDR3: ASRYDRGLSEAF
V: TRBV6-1
J: TRBJ1-1

CDR3: ASSKGTGEFSYNEQF
V: TRBV27
J: TRBJ2-1

CDR3: ASSNRRTGGAENEKLF
V: TRBV21-1
J: TRBJ1-4

CDR3: ASSLQLSGIGNEQF
V: TRBV2
J: TRBJ2-1

CDR3: ATTQGRDQPQH
V: TRBV7-9
J: TRBJ1-5

CDR3: ASSPQGRGGSLSYNEQF
V: TRBV7-2
J: TRBJ2-1

CDR3: ASSLRGQAEAF
V: TRBV11-3
J: TRBJ1-1

CDR3: ASSLGDSHGYEQY
V: TRBV5-1
J: TRBJ2-7

CDR3: ASSDRGGMVNTEAF
V: TRBV6-1
J: TRBJ1-1

CDR3: ASRRQGESYNQPQH
V: TRBV6-6
J: TRBJ1-5

CDR3: ASRQGGIHGYT
V: TRBV6-5
J: TRBJ1-2

CDR3: ASTTGPAKNIQY
V: TRBV6-5
J: TRBJ2-4

CDR3: ASSSAGQGINEQF
V: TRBV27
J: TRBJ2-1

CDR3: ASSLRRGYNEQF
V: TRBV11-1
J: TRBJ2-1

CDR3: ASSLGQGSTDTQY
V: TRBV2
J: TRBJ2-3

CDR3: ASSLRGQRFSYEQY
V: TRBV5-6
J: TRBJ2-7

CDR3: ASSPPQGNTIY
V: TRBV28
J: TRBJ1-3

CDR3: ASRGLAGGLLNEQF
V: TRBV7-9
J: TRBJ2-1

CDR3: ASSQTGDTEAF
V: TRBV6-1
J: TRBJ1-1

CDR3: AIGSGRYTDTQY
V: TRBV10-3
J: TRBJ2-3

CDR3: ASSDAGGNYGYT
V: TRBV25-1
J: TRBJ1-2